Listed below are T cell receptor beta chains from one sample, sequenced in a study of T cell changes during pregnancy in multiple sclerosis. Sequencing used immunoSEQ multiplex PCR; TCRdb keeps in-frame clones, though not all of them. In the table there are about 60,000 clones, less than 95% of which are singletons. This material consisted of CD4+ T cells from peripheral blood mononuclear cells, taken after pregnancy. The receptors derive from a female donor in good health, enrolled as a control in a pregnancy study. CDR3s include the opening cysteine and the closing phenylalanine or tryptophan. A D gene is named only where the DNA matches it firmly. Clone size is given for some rows only: seen once, a few or many times, or a class if the clone is expanded.

d_call	v_call	clone_size	j_call	cdr3_nt	cdr3_aa
-	TRBV30	few	TRBJ1-1	TGTGCCTGGGACAGACTGAACACTGAAGCTTTCTTT	CAWDRLNTEAFF
TRBD2	TRBV4-3	-	TRBJ2-1	TGCGCCAGCAGCCGCGGGGGGGAGATCAATGAGCAGTTCTTC	CASSRGGEINEQFF
TRBD1	TRBV19	-	TRBJ1-2	TGTGCCAGTAGTTCCCCGAGGGACAGGGCGTCCCTCTATGGCTACACCTTC	CASSSPRDRASLYGYTF
-	TRBV30	-	TRBJ1-5	TGTGCCTGGGCCCCGGTAAACAATCAGCCCCAGCATTTT	CAWAPVNNQPQHF
-	TRBV5-6	-	TRBJ2-1	TGTGCCAGCAGCGCAGGGGAGTTCTACAATGAGCAGTTCTTC	CASSAGEFYNEQFF
-	TRBV19	-	TRBJ1-5	TGTGCCAGTAGTATCCCAGGGAATCAGCCCCAGCATTTT	CASSIPGNQPQHF
-	TRBV29-1	-	TRBJ2-5	TGCAGCGTTGGAGTGGTAAGAGAGACCCAGTACTTC	CSVGVVRETQYF
TRBD2	TRBV14	-	TRBJ2-5	TGTGCCAGCAGCCACCTACTAGCGGGGCAAGAGACCCAGTACTTC	CASSHLLAGQETQYF
TRBD1	TRBV5-1	once	TRBJ2-1	TGCGCCAGCAGCCACTCCCGGGACAGCCTGTACAATGAGCAGTTCTTC	CASSHSRDSLYNEQFF
-	TRBV6-4	-	TRBJ2-2	TGTGCCAGCAGTGACTCCACGGACACCGGGGAGCTGTTTTTT	CASSDSTDTGELFF
-	TRBV18	-	TRBJ2-2	TGTGCCAGCTCACCCCAGGGGATGCGCGGGGAGCTGTTTTTT	CASSPQGMRGELFF
-	TRBV9	few	TRBJ1-6	TGTGCCAGCAGCGTAGAAATGGGGGGGTCACCCCTCCACTTT	CASSVEMGGSPLHF
-	TRBV18	-	TRBJ2-2	TGTGCCAGCTCACCCAGAGCAGGGGCTAACACCGGGGAGCTGTTTTTT	CASSPRAGANTGELFF
TRBD1	TRBV19	-	TRBJ2-7	TGTGCCAGTAGCGGGACAGGGGGCGATTTTAGCGAGCAGTACTTC	CASSGTGGDFSEQYF
TRBD2	TRBV9	-	TRBJ2-5	TGTGCCAGCAGCGTAGGAAGCGGGGGGGTCGAGACCCAGTACTTC	CASSVGSGGVETQYF
TRBD2	TRBV30	-	TRBJ2-1	TGTGCCTGGAGTGTCGTTCGAGTTTACGGGGGGGCCTACAATGAGCAGTTCTTC	CAWSVVRVYGGAYNEQFF
TRBD1	TRBV19	-	TRBJ1-3	TGTGCCAGTAGTGTGGACAGGGCCACTGGAAACACCATATATTTT	CASSVDRATGNTIYF
-	TRBV19	-	TRBJ1-2	TGTGCCAGTAGTATAATCCAGGGGAATGGCTACACCTTC	CASSIIQGNGYTF
-	TRBV7-8	-	TRBJ2-7	TGTGCCAGCAGCTTATTTAGGACTCCCTCCTCCTACGAGCAGTACTTC	CASSLFRTPSSYEQYF
TRBD1	TRBV4-1	few	TRBJ1-1	TGCGCCAGCAGCCAAGGACAGGGTGTCGAGACTGAAGCTTTCTTT	CASSQGQGVETEAFF
-	TRBV5-1	-	TRBJ1-4	TGCGCCAGCAGCTTGGAGTCAGGGACTAATGAAAAACTGTTTTTT	CASSLESGTNEKLFF
-	TRBV10-3	once	TRBJ1-4	TGTGCCATCCGGTCTGCAGACAGCTCGAATGAAAAACTGTTTTTT	CAIRSADSSNEKLFF
TRBD2	TRBV5-8	-	TRBJ2-3	TGTGCCAGCAGCTTGTACTCTAGCGGATTCACAGATACGCAGTATTTT	CASSLYSSGFTDTQYF
TRBD1	TRBV19	-	TRBJ1-2	TGTGCCACCACCAACAGGGGGCGCATCAATGGCTACACCTTC	CATTNRGRINGYTF
TRBD1	TRBV6-5	-	TRBJ1-4	TGTGCCAGCAGTACCGGACAGGGGGCGAATGAAAAACTGTTTTTT	CASSTGQGANEKLFF
TRBD1	TRBV11-3	-	TRBJ2-5	TGTGCCAGCAGCTTAGGACAGGGGCAACAAGAGACCCAGTACTTC	CASSLGQGQQETQYF
TRBD1	TRBV30	-	TRBJ1-1	TGTGCCTGGAGTAGGGACAGGGGTTATACTGAAGCTTTCTTT	CAWSRDRGYTEAFF
-	TRBV7-9	-	TRBJ1-5	TGTGCCAGCAGCTTTGGGGAGGGCAATCAGCCCCAGCATTTT	CASSFGEGNQPQHF
TRBD1	TRBV2	-	TRBJ1-6	TGTGCCAGCAGGTCCGAGGGACAGGATTCACCCCTCCACTTT	CASRSEGQDSPLHF
TRBD1	TRBV19	-	TRBJ1-1	TGTGCCAGTAGTAGCCAGGGGGTAGGGACTGAAGCTTTCTTT	CASSSQGVGTEAFF
-	TRBV5-6	once	TRBJ2-5	TGTGCCAGCATCAACCGCGTCCTCCAAGAGACCCAGTACTTC	CASINRVLQETQYF
TRBD2	TRBV9	-	TRBJ2-5	TGTGCCAGCAGCGTAGGTAGTAGCGGGGGCCACCAAGAGACCCAGTACTTC	CASSVGSSGGHQETQYF
-	TRBV11-2	few	TRBJ1-2	TGTGCCAGCAGCTTAGACTCACAGGGTTGGGGCTATGGCTACACCTTC	CASSLDSQGWGYGYTF
-	TRBV4-3	-	TRBJ1-1	TGCGCCAGCAGCCTCTACGGGCGGGACACTGAAGCTTTCTTT	CASSLYGRDTEAFF
-	TRBV5-1	-	TRBJ2-1	TGCGCCAGCAGCCAATTCCTCGGGGGGCGAAGCTCCTACAATGAGCAGTTCTTC	CASSQFLGGRSSYNEQFF
TRBD2	TRBV7-2	-	TRBJ2-3	TGTGCCAGCAGCTCAGGACTAGCGGGGGGCACAGATACGCAGTATTTT	CASSSGLAGGTDTQYF
-	TRBV6-1	-	TRBJ1-1	TGTGCCAGCAGTGAAGTCCAGGGCACGGGCACTGAAGCTTTCTTT	CASSEVQGTGTEAFF
TRBD1	TRBV5-6	-	TRBJ1-2	TGTGCCAGCAGCTTCGGGACAGGGGGCGCGGACCTCTATGGCTACACCTTC	CASSFGTGGADLYGYTF
TRBD2	TRBV6-1	-	TRBJ2-3	TGTGCCAGCATGGGACTAGCGGGCACAGATACGCAGTATTTT	CASMGLAGTDTQYF
TRBD1	TRBV7-8	once	TRBJ1-2	TGTGCCAGCAGCTTAAGGGACAGGGGGCCCTATGGCTACACCTTC	CASSLRDRGPYGYTF
TRBD1	TRBV6-6	-	TRBJ2-7	TGTGCCAGCACAGAAGCCGGGACAGGGGGCTCCTACGAGCAGTACTTC	CASTEAGTGGSYEQYF
TRBD1	TRBV7-2	-	TRBJ2-5	TGTGCCAGCAGCTTACAGGGGGCTATGGAGACCCAGTACTTC	CASSLQGAMETQYF
TRBD1	TRBV6-6	-	TRBJ1-6	TGTGCCAGCAGTACCGGGACAGAGAACAATTCACCCCTCCACTTT	CASSTGTENNSPLHF
-	TRBV23-1	-	TRBJ2-1	TGCGCCAGCAGTCAGCCCAGGAAGGACAATGAGCAGTTCTTC	CASSQPRKDNEQFF
TRBD1	TRBV5-4	-	TRBJ1-2	TGTGCCAGCAGCCAAGGACAGGGGGCCCGTCTGGGGCATGGCTACACCTTC	CASSQGQGARLGHGYTF
TRBD1	TRBV6-5	once	TRBJ2-7	TGTGCCAGCAGACAGGGGGACGAGCAGTACTTC	CASRQGDEQYF
TRBD1	TRBV30	-	TRBJ2-7	TGTGCCTGGAGCCTGGACAGGGGGACGGGCGAGCAGTACTTC	CAWSLDRGTGEQYF
-	TRBV5-1	-	TRBJ1-3	TGCGCCAGCAGCCCCCAGGGAAACTCTGGAAACACCATATATTTT	CASSPQGNSGNTIYF
TRBD1	TRBV5-1	-	TRBJ2-7	TGCGCCAGCAGCGGGACAGGGGATACGAGGCAGTACTTC	CASSGTGDTRQYF
-	TRBV7-3	once	TRBJ2-7	TGTGCCAGCAGCTTAGGGAGCATAAGTGAGCAGTACTTC	CASSLGSISEQYF
TRBD1	TRBV4-2	few	TRBJ1-6	TGTGCCAGCAGCCAGGGACAGAATAATTCACCCCTCCACTTT	CASSQGQNNSPLHF
TRBD1	TRBV5-4	-	TRBJ2-2	TGTGCCAGCAGTCTGGACAGGGCGTACACCGGGGAGCTGTTTTTT	CASSLDRAYTGELFF
TRBD2	TRBV4-2	-	TRBJ2-1	TGTGCCAGCAGCCAAGATGGAACGGGGGGGCCTAGGAATGAGCAGTTCTTC	CASSQDGTGGPRNEQFF
-	TRBV30	-	TRBJ1-2	TGTGCCGGAACCTCGCAGGAAAACTATGGCTACACCTTC	CAGTSQENYGYTF
TRBD2	TRBV5-3	-	TRBJ2-7	TGTGCCAGAACCGTGCGAAATCTTTGGACTAGCGGGGGCCACGAGCAGTACTTC	CARTVRNLWTSGGHEQYF
TRBD1	TRBV6-4	-	TRBJ1-5	TGTGCCAGCAGCCCCCCTAGGACAGGGGCGCATAGGAATAGCAATCAGCCCCAGCATTTT	CASSPPRTGAHRNSNQPQHF
-	TRBV30	-	TRBJ1-1	TGTGCCTGGATGTCAGGCGTTTTGAACACTGAAGCTTTCTTT	CAWMSGVLNTEAFF
-	TRBV19	-	TRBJ2-7	TGTGCCAGTAGTTGGACAAATTCCTACGAGCAGTACTTC	CASSWTNSYEQYF
-	TRBV6-6	-	TRBJ1-5	TGTGCCGGCGGGGAGGGTTTGGAGCCCCAGCATTTT	CAGGEGLEPQHF
TRBD1	TRBV19	-	TRBJ2-7	TGTGCCAGTAGTTCACACAGGGGTCAGAACGAGCAGTACTTC	CASSSHRGQNEQYF